The clone carrying this T cell receptor (beta chain) was seen at least ten times. Its antigen is unidentified. The data derive from a study of identical twins. Study results and caveats: The study based its conclusions on cross-sectional statistical analysis and did not follow the same donors. There was more out-of-frame TCR alpha sharing in monozygotic twins than models estimated.

Through template switching, a universal primer site was introduced, and the cDNA contained unique molecular identifiers. TCRdb recomputed calls from the 5' RACE reads with MiXCR, one row per CDR3 protein. This table has approximately 300,000 distinct CDR3 sequences, roughly 10% appearing once. The CDR3 is 19 residues long. Germline values: CDR1 LGHNA, CDR2 YSLEER. The V end lost 6 bases, the J end lost 2 bases, and 27 bases lay between the germline ends. These data were likewise used in another study, on yellow fever vaccine responses in identical twins.

The genes are TRBV4-3 and TRBJ2-3, with D perhaps matching TRBD1 (7 bases). This clonotype was obtained from a woman aged 18-29 years in good health. Sequencing was done on a sample of CD8+ T cells sorted from blood. CDR3 DNA sequence: TGCGCCAGCAGTCGAGACAGGGTAGCGGTAAATCGGGCCACAGATACGCAGTATTTT. It codes for CASSRDRVAVNRATDTQYF.